This T cell receptor beta chain was sequenced for a study of T cell repertoires in cytomegalovirus infection. Germline CDR1 reads MNHNS; CDR2 reads SASEGT. The CDR3 extends over 14 amino acids. V was pared by 7 bases and J by 6 bases, with 9 bases of the junction left unmatched. This clonotype came up a few times. What it binds is unknown. TCRdb fed the reads into MiXCR, producing one record per CDR3 protein. The top ten hold 2.5% to 3.5% of the sample, which has some 700,000 distinct CDR3 sequences, about a third seen once. Study-wide results and limits: CMV-specific TCR beta clonotypes restricted by HLA-C dominated the ex vivo response.

The J gene is TRBJ2-1, the V gene TRBV6-1, with 7 bases fitting TRBD2. This clonotype was obtained from a human donor in good health (CMV status not recorded). Some clones in this sample may be carry-over from other donors' samples. The sequenced material came from PBMCs. The CDR3 nucleotides read TGTGCCAGCAAGGGACTAATTTTTGTCAATGAGCAGTTCTTC. Amino acid sequence: CASKGLIFVNEQFF.